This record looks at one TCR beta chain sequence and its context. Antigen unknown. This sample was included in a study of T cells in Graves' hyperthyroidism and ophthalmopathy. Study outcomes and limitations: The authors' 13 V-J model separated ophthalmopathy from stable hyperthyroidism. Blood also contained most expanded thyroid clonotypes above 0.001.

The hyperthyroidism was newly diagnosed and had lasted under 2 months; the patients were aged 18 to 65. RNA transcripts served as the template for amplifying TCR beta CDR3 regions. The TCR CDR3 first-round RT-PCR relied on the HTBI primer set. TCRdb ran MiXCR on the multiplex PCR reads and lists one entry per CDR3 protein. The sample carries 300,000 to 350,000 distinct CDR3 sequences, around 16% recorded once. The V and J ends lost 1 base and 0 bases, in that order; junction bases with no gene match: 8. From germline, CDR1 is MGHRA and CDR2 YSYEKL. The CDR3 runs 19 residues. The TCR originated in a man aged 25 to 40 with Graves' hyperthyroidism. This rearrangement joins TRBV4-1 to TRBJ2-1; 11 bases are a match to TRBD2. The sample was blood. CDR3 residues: CASSQGGVLAGGSYNEQFF. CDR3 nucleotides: TGCGCCAGCAGCCAAGGAGGGGTTCTAGCGGGGGGCTCCTACAATGAGCAGTTCTTC.